Below are 10 T cell receptor beta chains sequenced from a single sample in a study of cytomegalovirus exposure and HLA in healthy donors. Researchers ran the PCR with 60 Vbeta and 13 Jbeta primers. Sequencing was performed with immunoSEQ multiplex PCR; in TCRdb, only in-frame clones are kept and a portion is missing. The sample holds 150,000 or so clones, approximately 84% seen once. Material for sequencing was PBMCs. The source is a man between 18 and 35 years old in good health and CMV-seropositive.

The gene calls are TRBV6-1 and TRBJ2-7; D is unclear. V was pared by 8 bases and J by 5 bases, with 13 bases between. Germline lookup yields CDR1 MNHNS and CDR2 SASEGT. This CDR3 has 12 amino acids. In nucleotides, the CDR3 is TGTGCCAGCGCCCCCCCAGATCACGAGCAGTACTTC. Residues: CASAPPDHEQYF.

This chain connects TRBV7-8 to TRBJ2-3; 12 positions match TRBD2. The germline V gene encodes CDR1 SGHVS and CDR2 FQNEAQ. Trimming removed 0 bases from V and 5 bases from J; junction bases left unmatched: 9. The CDR3 runs 18 residues. The CDR3 coding sequence is TGTGCCAGCAGCTTAGCCGGACTAGCGGGGTACCATGGAGATACGCAGTATTTT. Encoded protein: CASSLAGLAGYHGDTQYF.

V usage is TRBV10-3 and J usage is TRBJ2-2; 13 bases line up with TRBD2. Germline lookup yields CDR1 ENHRY and CDR2 SYGVKD. The CDR3 sequence is 15 residues long. J gave up 5 bases and V 6 bases, and 3 bases lay outside the gene matches. The CDR3 here is CAISRTSGGTGELFF. CDR3 nucleotide sequence: TGTGCCATCAGCCGGACTAGCGGGGGTACCGGGGAGCTGTTTTTT.

J is TRBJ2-6 and V is TRBV5-5; maybe TRBD1 (5 bases). The CDR3 sequence is 16 residues long. Looked up from germline, CDR1 is SGHKS and CDR2 is YYEKEE (reference sequence). The V end lost 4 bases, the J end lost 0 bases, and 11 bases lay between the germline ends. The CDR3 bases are TGTGCCAGCAGCCAGACCAGGGTCTCTGGGGCCAACGTCCTGACTTTC. This codes for CASSQTRVSGANVLTF. Full variable domain (remainder filled in from reference TRBV5-5 and TRBJ2-6): DAGVTQSPTHLIKTRGQQVTLRCSPISGHKSVSWYQQVLGQGPQFIFQYYEKEERGRGNFPDRFSARQFPNYSSELNVNALLLGDSALYLCASSQTRVSGANVLTFGAGSRLTVL.

The gene calls are TRBV9 and TRBJ2-2, with 8 bases fitting TRBD1. Germline V lookup: CDR1 SGDLS, CDR2 YYNGEE. V dropped 4 bases and J dropped 5; count of bases not matched to a gene: 7. The CDR3 has 15 residues. CDR3 amino acids: CASSPDTGGTGELFF. Written as DNA, the CDR3 is TGTGCCAGCAGCCCCGATACAGGGGGGACCGGGGAGCTGTTTTTT.

This chain uses TRBV10-3 with TRBJ1-1; 7 positions match TRBD1. After removal of 6 bases from V and 5 bases from J, the junction contained 6 bases not matched to a gene. Germline CDR1 is ENHRY and CDR2 is SYGVKD. The CDR3 extends over 13 amino acids. CDR3 residues: CAISYRGFTEAFF. In nucleotides, the CDR3 is TGTGCCATCAGCTACAGGGGTTTTACTGAAGCTTTCTTT.

In its sample, this clone was seen a few times. The J gene is TRBJ1-2, the V gene TRBV21-1; the table's D call, TRBD1, has no DNA check behind it. TRBV21-1 corresponds to a pseudogene. The CDR3 sequence is 15 residues long. The CDR3 sequence is CASSKAGQGAGGYTF. The CDR3 DNA follows: TGTGCCAGCAGCAAAGCAGGACAGGGGGCAGGTGGCTACACCTTC.

The sample holds a few counts of this clone. J is TRBJ2-3 and V is TRBV6-1; D is possibly TRBD2 (6 bases). The CDR3 covers 13 residues. V was clipped by 6 bases and J by 3 bases, with 10 bases between them. CDR1 and CDR2 from the germline V gene are MNHNS and SASEGT. The CDR3 protein is CASRGLVTDTQYF. The CDR3, as DNA: TGTGCCAGCAGGGGACTCGTGACAGATACGCAGTATTTT.

This clone showed up just a few times. This chain links TRBV5-1 with TRBJ2-7; 8 nucleotides line up with TRBD1. This CDR3 has 15 residues. Germline V gene lookup returns CDR1 SGHRS and CDR2 YFSETQ. V was clipped by 1 base and J by 4 bases; unmatched bases: 7. CDR3 nucleotides: TGCGCCAGCAGCTTGCTTTCGGACAGGGTTTACGAGCAGTACTTC. It specifies CASSLLSDRVYEQYF. The complete variable domain, with remaining parts taken from reference TRBV5-1 and TRBJ2-7, reads KAGVTQTPRYLIKTRGQQVTLSCSPISGHRSVSWYQQTPGQGLQFLFEYFSETQRNKGNFPGRFSGRQFSNSRSEMNVSTLELGDSALYLCASSLLSDRVYEQYFGPGTRLTVT.

This clone was detected only once. The chain has TRBV6-5 and TRBJ1-1; D is possibly TRBD1 (5 bases). The CDR3 is 13 residues long. Germline lookup yields CDR1 MNHEY and CDR2 SVGAGI. V was pared by 0 bases and J by 4 bases, with 6 bases between. The CDR3 loop is CASSYSDSTEAFF. CDR3 coding DNA: TGTGCCAGCAGTTACTCAGACAGCACTGAAGCTTTCTTT.